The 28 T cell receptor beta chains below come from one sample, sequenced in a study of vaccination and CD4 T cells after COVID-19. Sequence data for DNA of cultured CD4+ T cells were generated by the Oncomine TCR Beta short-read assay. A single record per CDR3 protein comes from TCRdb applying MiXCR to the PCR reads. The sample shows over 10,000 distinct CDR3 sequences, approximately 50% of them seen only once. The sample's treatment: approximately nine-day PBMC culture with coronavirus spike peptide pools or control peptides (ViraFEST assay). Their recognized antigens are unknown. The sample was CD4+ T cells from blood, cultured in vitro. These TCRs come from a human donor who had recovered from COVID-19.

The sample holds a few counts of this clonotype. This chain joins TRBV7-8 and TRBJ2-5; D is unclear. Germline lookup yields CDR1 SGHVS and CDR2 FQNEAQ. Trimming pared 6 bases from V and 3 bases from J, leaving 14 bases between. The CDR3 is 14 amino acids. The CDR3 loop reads CASSSSSEKETQYF. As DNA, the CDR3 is TGTGCCAGCAGTTCCTCATCCGAAAAAGAGACCCAGTACTTC.

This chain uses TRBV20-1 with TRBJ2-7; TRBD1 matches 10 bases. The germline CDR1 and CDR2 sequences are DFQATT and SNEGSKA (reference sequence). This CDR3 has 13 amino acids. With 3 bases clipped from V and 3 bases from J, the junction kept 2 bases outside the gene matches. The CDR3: CSASDRGLYEQYF. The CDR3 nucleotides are TGCAGTGCTAGCGACAGGGGGCTCTACGAGCAGTACTTC.

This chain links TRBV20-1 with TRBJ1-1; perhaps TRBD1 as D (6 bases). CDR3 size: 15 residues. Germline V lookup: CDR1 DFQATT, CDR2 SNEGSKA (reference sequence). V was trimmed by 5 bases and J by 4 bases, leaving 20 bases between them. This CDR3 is CSAPRQDPGPTEAFF. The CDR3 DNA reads TGCAGTGCTCCACGACAGGACCCAGGACCCACTGAAGCTTTCTTT.

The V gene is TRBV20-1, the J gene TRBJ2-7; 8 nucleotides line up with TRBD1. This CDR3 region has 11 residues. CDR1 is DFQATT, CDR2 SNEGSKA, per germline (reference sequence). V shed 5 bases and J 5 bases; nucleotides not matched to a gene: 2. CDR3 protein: CSARQGNEQYF. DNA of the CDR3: TGCAGTGCTCGACAGGGGAACGAGCAGTACTTC.

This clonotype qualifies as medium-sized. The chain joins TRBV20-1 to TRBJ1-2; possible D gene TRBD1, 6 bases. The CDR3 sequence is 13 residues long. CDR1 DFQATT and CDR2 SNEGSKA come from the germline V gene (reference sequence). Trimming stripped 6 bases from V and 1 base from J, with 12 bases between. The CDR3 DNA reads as TGCAGTGCACCGGGACATTATAACTATGGCTACACCTTC. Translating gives CSAPGHYNYGYTF.

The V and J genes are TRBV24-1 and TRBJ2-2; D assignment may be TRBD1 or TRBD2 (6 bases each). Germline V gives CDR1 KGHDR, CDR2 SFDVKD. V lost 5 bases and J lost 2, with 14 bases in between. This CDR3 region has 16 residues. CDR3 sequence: CATSVKGGYNTGELFF. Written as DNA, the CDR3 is TGTGCCACCAGTGTTAAAGGGGGGTATAACACCGGGGAGCTGTTTTTT.

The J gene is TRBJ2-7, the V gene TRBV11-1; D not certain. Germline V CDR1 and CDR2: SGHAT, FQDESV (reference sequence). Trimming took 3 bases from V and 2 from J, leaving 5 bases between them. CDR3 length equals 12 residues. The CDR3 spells CASSFGAYEQYF. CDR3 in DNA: TGTGCCAGCAGCTTCGGAGCCTACGAGCAGTACTTC.

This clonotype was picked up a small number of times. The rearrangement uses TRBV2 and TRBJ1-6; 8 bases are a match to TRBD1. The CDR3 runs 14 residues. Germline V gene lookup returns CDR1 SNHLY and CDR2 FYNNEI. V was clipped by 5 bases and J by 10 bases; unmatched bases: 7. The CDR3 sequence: CASSSRGLESPLHF. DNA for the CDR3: TGTGCCAGCAGTAGCAGGGGGCTGGAGTCACCCCTCCACTTT.

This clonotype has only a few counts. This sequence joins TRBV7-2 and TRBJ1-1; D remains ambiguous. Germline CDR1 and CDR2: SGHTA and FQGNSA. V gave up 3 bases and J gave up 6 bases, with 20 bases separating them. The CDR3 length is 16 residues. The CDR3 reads CASSFPTDVAEAEAFF. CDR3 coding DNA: TGTGCCAGCAGCTTCCCGACCGACGTGGCGGAGGCTGAAGCTTTCTTT. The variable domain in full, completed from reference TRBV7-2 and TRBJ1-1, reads GAGVSQSPSNKVTEKGKDVELRCDPISGHTALYWYRQSLGQGLEFLIYFQGNSAPDKSGLPSDRFSAERTGGSVSTLTIQRTQQEDSAVYLCASSFPTDVAEAEAFFGQGTRLTVV.

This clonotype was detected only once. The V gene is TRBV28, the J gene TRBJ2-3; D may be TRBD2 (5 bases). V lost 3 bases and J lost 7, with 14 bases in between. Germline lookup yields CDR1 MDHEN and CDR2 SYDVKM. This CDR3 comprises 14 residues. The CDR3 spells CASSLGVKGYTQYF. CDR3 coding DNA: TGTGCCAGCAGTTTGGGAGTAAAAGGGTATACGCAGTATTTT. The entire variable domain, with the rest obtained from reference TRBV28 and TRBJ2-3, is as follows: DVKVTQSSRYLVKRTGEKVFLECVQDMDHENMFWYRQDPGLGLRLIYFSYDVKMKEKGDIPEGYSVSREKKERFSLILESASTNQTSMYLCASSLGVKGYTQYFGPGTRLTVL.

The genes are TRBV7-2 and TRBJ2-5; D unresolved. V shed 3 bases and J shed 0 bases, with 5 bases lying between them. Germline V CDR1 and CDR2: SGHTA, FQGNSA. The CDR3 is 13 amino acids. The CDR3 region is CASSLSYQETQYF. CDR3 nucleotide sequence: TGTGCCAGCAGCTTGTCGTACCAAGAGACCCAGTACTTC.

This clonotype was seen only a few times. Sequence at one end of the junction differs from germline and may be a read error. CDR3 in amino acids: CASSARQGEGYRYTF. The CDR3 DNA follows: TGTGCCAGCAGTGCGCGACAGGGAGAGGGCTATCGCTACACCTTC. The chain is built from TRBV27 and TRBJ1-2; TRBD1 matches 7 bases. Germline V lookup: CDR1 MNHEY, CDR2 SMNVEV (reference sequence). The CDR3 extends over 15 amino acids.

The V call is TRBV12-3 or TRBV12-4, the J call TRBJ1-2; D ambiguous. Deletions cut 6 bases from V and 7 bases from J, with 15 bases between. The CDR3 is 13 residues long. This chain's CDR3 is CASSLTDISGYTF. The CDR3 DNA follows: TGTGCCAGCAGCCTAACTGACATCTCTGGCTACACCTTC.

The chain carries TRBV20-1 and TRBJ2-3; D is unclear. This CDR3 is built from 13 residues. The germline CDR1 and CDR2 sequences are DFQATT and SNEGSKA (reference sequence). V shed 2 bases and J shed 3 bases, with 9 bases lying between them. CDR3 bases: TGCAGTGCTAGATCGAGTGGGACAGATACGCAGTATTTT. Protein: CSARSSGTDTQYF.

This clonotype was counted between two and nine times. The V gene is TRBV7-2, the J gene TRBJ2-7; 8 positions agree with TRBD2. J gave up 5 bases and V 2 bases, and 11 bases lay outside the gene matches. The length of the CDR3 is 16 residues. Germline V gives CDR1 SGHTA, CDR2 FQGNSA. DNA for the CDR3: TGTGCCAGCAGCTTATTAGACGGGAGGGCCCTGGACGAGCAGTACTTC. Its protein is CASSLLDGRALDEQYF.

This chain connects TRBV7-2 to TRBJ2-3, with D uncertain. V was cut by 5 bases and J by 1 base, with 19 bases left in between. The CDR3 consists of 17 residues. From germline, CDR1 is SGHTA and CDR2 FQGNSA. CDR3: CASSPQTWRSRTDTQYF. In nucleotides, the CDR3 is TGTGCCAGCAGCCCCCAAACCTGGCGGTCCCGCACAGATACGCAGTATTTT.

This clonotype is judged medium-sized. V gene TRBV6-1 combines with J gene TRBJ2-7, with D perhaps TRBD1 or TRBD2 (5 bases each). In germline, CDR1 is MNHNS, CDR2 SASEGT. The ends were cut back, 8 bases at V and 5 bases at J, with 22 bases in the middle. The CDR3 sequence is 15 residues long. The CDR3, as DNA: TGTGCCAGCGATTTTAAGGAGAGGGGAGCCGACGAGCAGTACTTC. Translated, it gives CASDFKERGADEQYF.

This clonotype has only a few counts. In DNA, the CDR3 is TGTGCCAGCCAGGACAGGGTTAATCAGCCCCAGCATTTT. It codes for CASQDRVNQPQHF. The chain recombines TRBV19 with TRBJ1-5; 8 bases match TRBD1. After removal of 9 bases from V and 4 bases from J, the junction contained 5 bases not matched to a gene. Per the germline V gene, CDR1 is LNHDA and CDR2 is SQIVND (reference sequence). The CDR3 spans 13 residues.

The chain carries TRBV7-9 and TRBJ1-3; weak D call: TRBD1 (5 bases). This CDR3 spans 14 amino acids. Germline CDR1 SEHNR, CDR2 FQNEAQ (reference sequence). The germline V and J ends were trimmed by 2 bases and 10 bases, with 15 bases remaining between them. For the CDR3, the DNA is TGTGCCAGCAGCTTACGTCCAGGGAATTTTACCATATATTTT. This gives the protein CASSLRPGNFTIYF.

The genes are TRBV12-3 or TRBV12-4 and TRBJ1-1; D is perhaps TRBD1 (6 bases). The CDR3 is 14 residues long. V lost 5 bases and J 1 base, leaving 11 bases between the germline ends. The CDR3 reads CASSHDRSNTEAFF. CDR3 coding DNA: TGTGCCAGCAGTCACGACAGGTCGAACACTGAAGCTTTCTTT.

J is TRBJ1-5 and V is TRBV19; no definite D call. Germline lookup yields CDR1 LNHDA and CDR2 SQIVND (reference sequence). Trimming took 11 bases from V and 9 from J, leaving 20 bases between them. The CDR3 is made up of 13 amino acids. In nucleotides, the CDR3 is TGTGCCGTAGCCCGGGAGCCCCTCGGGCCCCAGCATTTT. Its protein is CAVAREPLGPQHF.

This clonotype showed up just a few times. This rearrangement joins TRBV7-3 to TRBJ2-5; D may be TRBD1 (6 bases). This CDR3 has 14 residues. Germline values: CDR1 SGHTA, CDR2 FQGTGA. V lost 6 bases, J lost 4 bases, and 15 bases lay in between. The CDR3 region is CASSQQGFGETQYF. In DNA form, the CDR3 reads TGTGCCAGCAGTCAACAGGGATTTGGAGAGACCCAGTACTTC.

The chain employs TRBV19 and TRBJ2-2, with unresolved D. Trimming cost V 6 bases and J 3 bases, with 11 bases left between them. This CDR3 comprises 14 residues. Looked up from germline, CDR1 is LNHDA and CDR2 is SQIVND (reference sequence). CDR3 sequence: CASRARLDTGELFF. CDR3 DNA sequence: TGTGCCAGTAGGGCCAGGTTGGACACCGGGGAGCTGTTTTTT.

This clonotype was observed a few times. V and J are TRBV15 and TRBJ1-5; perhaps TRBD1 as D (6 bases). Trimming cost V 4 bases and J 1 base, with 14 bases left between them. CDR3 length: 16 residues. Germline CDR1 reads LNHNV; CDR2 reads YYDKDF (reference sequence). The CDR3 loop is CATSIFGRGSNQPQHF. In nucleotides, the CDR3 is TGTGCCACCAGCATTTTTGGCAGGGGCAGCAATCAGCCCCAGCATTTT.

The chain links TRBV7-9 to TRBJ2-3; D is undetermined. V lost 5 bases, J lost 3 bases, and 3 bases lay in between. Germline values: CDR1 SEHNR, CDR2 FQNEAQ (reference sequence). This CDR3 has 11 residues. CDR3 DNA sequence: TGTGCCAGCAGCCCTACAGATACGCAGTATTTT. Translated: CASSPTDTQYF.

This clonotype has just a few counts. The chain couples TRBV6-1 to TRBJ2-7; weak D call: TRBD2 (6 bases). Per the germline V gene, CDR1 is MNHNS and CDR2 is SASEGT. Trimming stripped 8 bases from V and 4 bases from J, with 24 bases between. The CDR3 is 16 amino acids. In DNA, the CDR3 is TGTGCCAGCCGTAAGACTGGGACTGCGACTGGTTACGAGCAGTACTTC. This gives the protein CASRKTGTATGYEQYF.

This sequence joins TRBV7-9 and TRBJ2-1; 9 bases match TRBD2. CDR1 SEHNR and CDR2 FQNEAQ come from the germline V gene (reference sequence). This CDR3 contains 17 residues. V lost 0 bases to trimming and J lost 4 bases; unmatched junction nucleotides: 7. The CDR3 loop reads CASSLARLAVIYNEQFF. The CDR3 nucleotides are TGTGCCAGCAGCTTAGCTAGACTAGCGGTGATTTACAATGAGCAGTTCTTC.

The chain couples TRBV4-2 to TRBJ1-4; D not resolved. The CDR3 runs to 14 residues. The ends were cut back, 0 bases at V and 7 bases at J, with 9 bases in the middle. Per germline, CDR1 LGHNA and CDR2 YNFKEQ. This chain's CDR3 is CASSQERVGEKLFF. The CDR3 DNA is TGTGCCAGCAGCCAAGAGAGGGTCGGTGAAAAACTGTTTTTT.